This T cell receptor (beta chain) came from a study of blood T cells in healthy people across ages. Study conclusions and caveats: Age brought a roughly linear fall in TCR beta diversity measured per million T cells.

A sample-barcoded 5' primer and a J-beta primer mix were used in a second PCR of roughly 6 to 11 cycles. Per sample, CDR3-containing paired-end reads numbered at least 2.5 million. TCRdb itself ran the 5' RACE reads through MiXCR, one entry per CDR3 protein. Among about 1.4 million distinct CDR3 sequences, around 59% were seen once, and the ten largest hold 6.5% to 8%. Whenever a sample was processed, at least 7 million PBMCs were isolated. The V gene's germline CDR1 is MGHDK and CDR2 SYGVNS. This CDR3 is built from 16 residues. The V gene end was trimmed by 3 bases and the J gene end by 4 bases; junction bases not matched to a gene: 6. Regarding this clonotype: The antigen is undetermined.

The clonotype was recovered from a man younger than 35 in good health. This chain uses TRBV25-1 with TRBJ2-5, with 12 bases fitting TRBD1. What was sequenced was blood. CDR3 protein: CASSDPGQGAGETQYF. The CDR3 coding sequence is TGTGCCAGCAGTGATCCGGGACAGGGGGCAGGAGAGACCCAGTACTTC.